The clone carrying this TCR beta chain was recorded a few times. Antigen unknown. This sample was included in a study of radiotherapy plus CTLA-4 blockade in lung cancer. The study's findings and limits: Clones derived from tumor TCRs expanded in blood after radiotherapy plus ipilimumab. The best predictor of response was reported to be early blood T cell clone dynamics, with interferon-beta.

The CDR3 consists of 17 residues. V lost 6 bases, J lost 5 bases, and 25 bases lay in between. Germline-derived CDR1 and CDR2 are SGHRS and YFSETQ. Sequencing used immunoSEQ multiplex PCR; TCRdb keeps in-frame clones, though not all of them. This sample has over 85,000 clones, with 65% to 75% found just once. This TCR was recovered from a human donor with non-small cell lung cancer who had a partial response to radiotherapy plus ipilimumab. Some clones in this sample may be carry-over from other donors' samples. The specimen was peripheral blood, collected from a patient treated with radiotherapy plus ipilimumab. The rearrangement uses TRBV5-1 and TRBJ2-3; D might be TRBD2 (6 bases). CDR3 residues: CASTSGSSAKVRDTQYF. The CDR3 DNA reads TGCGCCAGCACCTCCGGTTCTAGCGCCAAGGTCAGAGATACGCAGTATTTT.